This T cell receptor beta chain was sequenced during a study of T cells in Graves' hyperthyroidism and ophthalmopathy. In regard to this clonotype: Its antigen is unknown.

The investigators amplified TCR beta CDR3 regions from RNA transcripts. With the HTBI primer set, the TCR CDR3 went through a first round of RT-PCR. TCRdb re-derived calls from the multiplex PCR reads in MiXCR, one entry per CDR3 protein. The data contain hundreds of thousands of distinct CDR3 sequences, around 21% of them seen just once; the ten biggest clones take up around a third. Uncontrolled infections, other autoimmune diseases, pregnancy or lactation led to exclusion of patients. The diagnoses drew upon clinical symptoms, serum thyroxine and TRAb, thyroid ultrasound and orbital computed tomography. Extraction of PBMCs used roughly 9.6 ml of fresh peripheral blood. Study-level findings and limits: Most thyroid clonotypes expanded above 0.001 were also detected in blood.

CDR1 is SGHAT, CDR2 FQNNGV, per germline. Trimming removed 0 bases from V and 5 bases from J, with 13 bases in between. The CDR3 totals 15 residues. Sequencing was carried out using blood. The TCR sequence derives from a man aged 25 to 40 with Graves' ophthalmopathy. The rearrangement uses TRBV11-2 and TRBJ1-2; unclear D gene. The CDR3 loop reads CASSLEMLTGYGYTF. CDR3 in DNA: TGTGCCAGCAGCTTAGAGATGTTGACCGGATATGGCTACACCTTC.